This T cell receptor (beta chain) was profiled in a study of control samples from healthy donors and cancer patients. The V gene's germline CDR1 is SGHRS and CDR2 YFSETQ. The CDR3 is 16 residues long. V gave up 0 bases and J gave up 4 bases; unmatched junction bases: 6. Profiled with immunoSEQ multiplex PCR; TCRdb holds only in-frame clones, not every one. The repertoire includes about 89,000 clones, more than 75% of them detected once, and 2.1% sits in the top ten. The sequencing sample was made of blood. The chain links TRBV5-1 to TRBJ2-3, with TRBD2 matching over 9 bases. This clonotype was sampled from a woman aged 40 to 50 in good health. The CDR3 loop reads CASSLASGGPADTQYF. CDR3 nucleotide sequence: TGCGCCAGCAGCTTGGCGAGCGGGGGGCCGGCAGATACGCAGTATTTT.